This TCR beta chain was sequenced for a study of Graves' ophthalmopathy and Graves' hyperthyroidism. Findings of the study overall: Stable hyperthyroidism and ophthalmopathy were told apart by a 13-signature model, which achieved just over 85% sensitivity and roughly 80% specificity. Blood contained most expanded thyroid clonotypes exceeding 0.001 frequency.

Each diagnosis was determined on the basis of clinical symptoms, serum thyroxine, TRAb, thyroid ultrasound and orbital computed tomography. V lost 3 bases and J lost 4, with 3 bases in between. There are 10 residues in the CDR3. Per germline, CDR1 DFQATT and CDR2 SNEGSKA (reference sequence). The sequenced template was RNA, covering the TCR beta CDR3 region. The authors performed first-round RT-PCR with HTBI primers and then a second-round multiplex PCR. A single record per CDR3 protein comes from TCRdb applying MiXCR to the multiplex PCR reads. The sample holds about 400,000 distinct CDR3 sequences, about 17% seen once. In its sample, this clonotype was seen many times. Antigen specificity is unknown.

This sequence joins TRBV20-1 and TRBJ2-5; D uncertain. This clonotype originated in a woman aged 18-30 years with Graves' ophthalmopathy. Sequenced sample: peripheral blood. The CDR3 nucleotides read TGCAGTGCTAGTGTAGAGACCCAGTACTTC. This encodes CSASVETQYF.